Each of the 6 T cell receptor beta chains below was sequenced from the same sample in a study of cytomegalovirus exposure and HLA in healthy donors. A multiplex PCR was run with 60 Vbeta primers and 13 Jbeta primers. The data were produced by immunoSEQ multiplex PCR, yet TCRdb's version contains in-frame clones alone and is incomplete. The profile shows approximately 140,000 clones, roughly 73% of them singletons. The specimen sequenced was PBMCs. The receptor source for this set is a female donor in good health and CMV-seronegative.

This sequence joins TRBV15 and TRBJ2-5; D call uncertain. The V gene lost 1 base and the J gene lost 11 bases, with 11 bases spanning the gap. CDR3 size: 12 residues. The germline V gene encodes CDR1 LNHNV and CDR2 YYDKDF (reference sequence). Here the CDR3 DNA reads TGTGCCACCAGCAGAGCCCTGACTGAACAGTACTTC. Protein product: CATSRALTEQYF.

The rearrangement links TRBV6-5 to TRBJ1-5; 12 bases line up with TRBD1. The J segment lost 5 bases and the V segment lost 7 bases, leaving 6 bases of the junction unmatched. CDR3 length equals 15 residues. Looked up from germline, CDR1 is MNHEY and CDR2 is SVGAGI. The CDR3 DNA reads TGTGCCAGCAAGACCGGGACAGGGGGCCATCAGCCCCAGCATTTT. The encoded protein is CASKTGTGGHQPQHF.

The CDR3 DNA is TGTGCCAGCAGCTTTCCCGGTTCGAGGGAGGATTCCTACAATGAGCAGTTCTTC. Amino acid sequence: CASSFPGSREDSYNEQFF. This chain uses TRBV5-4 with TRBJ2-1; possible D gene TRBD2, 6 bases. CDR1 and CDR2 (germline): SGHNT, YYREEE (reference sequence). Between the trimmed V and J ends, which lost 2 bases and 1 base, there was a span of 19 bases. The CDR3 is 18 residues long.

CDR3 residues: CASSQDLAGGPFF. CDR3 sequence (DNA): TGTGCCAGCAGCCAAGATCTAGCGGGGGGGCCGTTCTTC. The chain employs TRBV14 and TRBJ2-1; 12 bases agree with TRBD2. This CDR3 spans 13 amino acids. V shed 0 bases and J 15 bases; nucleotides not matched to a gene: 3. Germline V lookup: CDR1 SGHDN, CDR2 FVKESK.

The V and J genes are TRBV27 and TRBJ2-3; no firm D call. Trimming shortened V by 6 bases and J by 0 bases, and 10 bases separated the two germline ends. Per germline, CDR1 MNHEY and CDR2 SMNVEV (reference sequence). CDR3 length: 14 residues. This CDR3 reads CASSHRASTDTQYF. As DNA, the CDR3 is TGTGCCAGCAGCCATCGAGCTAGCACAGATACGCAGTATTTT.

This rearrangement joins TRBV7-8 to TRBJ1-2; a weak D match, TRBD1 (5 bases). The CDR3 spans 15 residues. The V and J ends lost 3 bases and 4 bases respectively, with 15 bases between them. CDR1 is SGHVS, CDR2 FQNEAQ, per germline. The CDR3 reads CASSFSDSGIYGYTF. Written as DNA, the CDR3 is TGTGCCAGCAGCTTTTCCGACAGTGGGATCTATGGCTACACCTTC.